In its sample, the clone carrying this TCR beta chain was seen a few times. A J-beta primer mix and a sample-barcoded 5' primer were used in a second PCR of about 7 to 12 cycles. MiXCR was run by TCRdb on the 5' RACE reads, yielding one entry per CDR3 protein. The top ten clones hold 20% to 25% of a sample with about 720,000 distinct CDR3 sequences, roughly 20% of them seen once. These data come from a study of blood T cells in healthy people across ages. The CDR3 runs to 16 residues. V shed 3 bases and J shed 6 bases, with 20 bases lying between them. Germline V lookup: CDR1 SGHDN, CDR2 FVKESK. Input material: blood. V and J are TRBV14 and TRBJ1-2, with D possibly matching TRBD1 (5 bases). This receptor was identified in a man aged 65 to 85 in good health. The CDR3 sequence is CASSQGRWTPGDGYTF. The CDR3 DNA is TGTGCCAGCAGCCAGGGACGATGGACCCCGGGGGATGGCTACACCTTC.